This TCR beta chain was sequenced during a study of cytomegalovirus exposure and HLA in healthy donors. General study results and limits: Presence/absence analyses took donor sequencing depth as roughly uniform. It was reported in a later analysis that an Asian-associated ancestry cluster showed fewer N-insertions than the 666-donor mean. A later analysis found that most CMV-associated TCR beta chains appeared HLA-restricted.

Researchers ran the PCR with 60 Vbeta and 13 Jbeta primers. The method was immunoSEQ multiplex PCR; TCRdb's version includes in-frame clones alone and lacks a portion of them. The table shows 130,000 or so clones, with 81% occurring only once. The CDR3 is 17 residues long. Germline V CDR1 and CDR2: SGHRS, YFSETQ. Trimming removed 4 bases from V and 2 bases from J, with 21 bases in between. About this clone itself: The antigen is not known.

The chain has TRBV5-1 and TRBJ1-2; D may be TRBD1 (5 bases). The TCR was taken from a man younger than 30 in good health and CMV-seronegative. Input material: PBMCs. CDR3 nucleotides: TGCGCCAGCAGCGCCAGCCTCGGGGGGGTTCTAAACTATGGCTACACCTTC. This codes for CASSASLGGVLNYGYTF.